The 12 T cell receptor beta chains reported below all come from one sample, sequenced in a study of siplizumab effects on memory and regulatory T cells. Sequenced by immunoSEQ multiplex PCR; TCRdb stores in-frame clones only, minus some. The data show around 100,000 clones, with about 94% seen just once and roughly 1.4% held by the top ten. Sequencing was performed on non-Treg CD4+ T cells sorted from blood. The receptors were gathered from a human donor in good health.

The chain couples TRBV21-1 to TRBJ1-5. TRBV21-1 is designated a pseudogene. There are 14 residues in the CDR3. CDR3 nucleotides: TGTGCCAGCACCTGGGGGGGGTCGCCTCAGCCCCAGCATTTT. Translated: CASTWGGSPQPQHF.

The chain joins TRBV9 to TRBJ2-7; unclear D gene. Germline CDR1 SGDLS, CDR2 YYNGEE. The CDR3 covers 14 residues. The V and J ends lost 0 bases and 5 bases respectively, with 12 bases between them. In nucleotides, the CDR3 is TGTGCCAGCAGCGTAGGTAAGGGTTTGGACGAGCAGTACTTC. This sequence encodes CASSVGKGLDEQYF.

The CDR3 is CASGQPSSYEQYF. DNA for the CDR3: TGTGCCAGTGGGCAACCGAGCTCCTACGAGCAGTACTTC. This chain links TRBV7-2 with TRBJ2-7, with D unclear. Germline CDR1 is SGHTA and CDR2 is FQGNSA. This CDR3 region has 13 residues. The ends were cut back, 9 bases at V and 0 bases at J, with 12 bases in the middle.

The gene calls are TRBV5-1 and TRBJ2-2; weak D call: TRBD2 (6 bases). The CDR3 runs 15 residues. Germline V gene data show CDR1 as SGHRS and CDR2 as YFSETQ. The germline V and J ends were trimmed by 5 bases and 5 bases, with 16 bases remaining between them. CDR3 amino acids: CASSYSGFRTGELFF. The CDR3 DNA follows: TGCGCCAGCAGTTATAGCGGTTTCCGAACCGGGGAGCTGTTTTTT.

The J gene is TRBJ1-2, the V gene TRBV7-2, with 7 bases aligning to TRBD1. Germline V gene lookup returns CDR1 SGHTA and CDR2 FQGNSA. The CDR3 has 14 amino acids. With V trimmed by 0 bases and J by 8 bases, 6 bases remained unmatched. CDR3 loop: CASSLAGTVAGYTF. CDR3 in DNA: TGTGCCAGCAGCTTAGCCGGGACAGTGGCGGGCTACACCTTC.

Comment on this clone: Sequence at one end of the junction differs from germline and may be a read error. V is TRBV13 and J is TRBJ2-7; 9 positions match TRBD1. The CDR3 runs to 12 residues. CDR1 is PRHDT, CDR2 FYEKMQ, per germline (reference sequence). CDR3 DNA: TGTGCCAGCAGCGTACAGGGGGCCTGGCTAAACTTC. The encoded protein is CASSVQGAWLNF.

The chain carries TRBV2 and TRBJ2-1, with TRBD2 matching 7 bases. This CDR3 has 13 residues. V lost 5 bases, J lost 4 bases, and 2 bases stayed unmatched. Germline loops: CDR1 SNHLY, CDR2 FYNNEI. CDR3 loop: CASSTSVYNEQFF. The CDR3 DNA reads TGTGCCAGCAGTACTAGCGTTTACAATGAGCAGTTCTTC.

The chain combines TRBV15 with TRBJ1-3; D is ambiguous. Deletions cut 0 bases from V and 2 bases from J, with 8 bases between. Germline V gene data show CDR1 as LNHNV and CDR2 as YYDKDF (reference sequence). This CDR3 has 15 residues. The CDR3 coding sequence is TGTGCCACCAGCAGAGACAGTTTGCCTGGAAACACCATATATTTT. As protein: CATSRDSLPGNTIYF. Together with reference TRBV15 and TRBJ1-3, the CDR3 gives the full variable domain: DAMVIQNPRYQVTQFGKPVTLSCSQTLNHNVMYWYQQKSSQAPKLLFHYYDKDFNNEADTPDNFQSRRPNTSFCFLDIRSPGLGDTAMYLCATSRDSLPGNTIYFGEGSWLTVV.

In nucleotides, the CDR3 is TGTGCCAGCAGCTCCTCTGACTGGTTAGCGGCTTTCTTT. Translation gives CASSSSDWLAAFF. The V and J genes are TRBV5-5 and TRBJ1-1; no clear D gene. CDR3 length: 13 residues. Germline CDR1 and CDR2: SGHKS and YYEKEE (reference sequence). Trimming cost V 3 bases and J 11 bases, with 17 bases left between them.

V gene TRBV27 combines with J gene TRBJ1-2, with 7 bases lining up with TRBD1. Unmatched junction bases numbered 10, after V lost 5 bases and J lost 4 bases. The CDR3 is made up of 15 amino acids. Germline CDR1 and CDR2: MNHEY and SMNVEV (reference sequence). The CDR3 DNA reads as TGTGCCAGCAGTCGTCGACAGGGCTTTAGCTATGGCTACACCTTC. Protein product: CASSRRQGFSYGYTF.

The chain carries TRBV28 and TRBJ2-7; D is uncertain. With 5 bases removed from V and 4 bases from J, the gap between germline ends came to 15 bases. Germline V gene data show CDR1 as MDHEN and CDR2 as SYDVKM. The CDR3 is 14 amino acids. CDR3 bases: TGTGCCAGCAGTCAAATCTTACATCCGTACGAGCAGTACTTC. Encoded protein: CASSQILHPYEQYF.

The rearrangement uses TRBV2 and TRBJ2-7, with TRBD1 matching over 7 bases. Germline V gives CDR1 SNHLY, CDR2 FYNNEI. The ends lost 3 bases at V and 7 bases at J; junction bases unmatched: 6. The CDR3 loop spans 13 amino acids. As DNA, the CDR3 is TGTGCCAGCAGTGAGCAGGGGGTGTGGGAGCAGTACTTC. Its translation is CASSEQGVWEQYF.